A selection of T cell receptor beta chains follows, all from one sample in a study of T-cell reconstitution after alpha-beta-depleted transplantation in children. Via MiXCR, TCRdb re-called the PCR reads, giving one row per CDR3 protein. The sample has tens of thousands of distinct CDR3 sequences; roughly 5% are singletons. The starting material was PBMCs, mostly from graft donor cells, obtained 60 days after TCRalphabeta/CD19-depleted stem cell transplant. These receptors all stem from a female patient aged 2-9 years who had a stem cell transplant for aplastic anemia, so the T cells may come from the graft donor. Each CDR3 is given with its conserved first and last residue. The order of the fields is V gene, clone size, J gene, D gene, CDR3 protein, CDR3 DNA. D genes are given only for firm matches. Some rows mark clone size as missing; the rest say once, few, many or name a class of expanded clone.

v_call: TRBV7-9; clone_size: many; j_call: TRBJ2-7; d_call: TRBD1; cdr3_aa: CASSTSGTGAYEQYF; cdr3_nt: TGTGCCAGCAGCACCTCCGGGACAGGGGCCTACGAGCAGTACTTC
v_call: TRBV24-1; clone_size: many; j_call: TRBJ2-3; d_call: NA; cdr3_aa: CATQGRSGGTDTQYF; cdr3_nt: TGTGCCACCCAGGGGCGGTCCGGGGGCACAGATACGCAGTATTTT
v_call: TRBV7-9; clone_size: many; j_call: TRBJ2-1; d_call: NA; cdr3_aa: CASSSIPGLPGNEQFF; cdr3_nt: TGTGCCAGCAGCTCGATCCCGGGACTCCCGGGAAATGAGCAGTTCTTC
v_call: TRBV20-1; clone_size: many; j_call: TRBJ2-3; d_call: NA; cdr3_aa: CRPSRGDTDTQYF; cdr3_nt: TGCAGGCCGAGCCGCGGCGACACAGATACGCAGTATTTT
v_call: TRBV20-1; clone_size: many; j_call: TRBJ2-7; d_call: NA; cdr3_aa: CSARGPLADYEQYF; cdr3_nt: TGCAGTGCTAGAGGTCCACTAGCTGACTACGAGCAGTACTTC
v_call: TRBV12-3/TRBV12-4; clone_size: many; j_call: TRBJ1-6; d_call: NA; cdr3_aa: CASSPAGGSSYNSPLHF; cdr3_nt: TGTGCCAGCAGTCCCGCGGGGGGAAGCTCCTATAATTCACCCCTCCACTTT
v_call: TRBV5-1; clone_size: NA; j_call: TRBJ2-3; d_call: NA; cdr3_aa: CASSAGTSTDTQYF; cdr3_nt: TGCGCCAGCAGCGCCGGGACTAGCACAGATACGCAGTATTTT
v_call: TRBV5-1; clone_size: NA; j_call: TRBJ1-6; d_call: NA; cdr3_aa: CASSIGQPSSYNSPLHF; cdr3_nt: TGCGCCAGCAGCATTGGACAGCCGAGCTCCTATAATTCACCCCTCCACTTT
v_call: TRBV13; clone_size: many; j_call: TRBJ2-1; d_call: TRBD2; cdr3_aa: CASSSMTSGRGGFYNEQFF; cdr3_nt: TGTGCCAGCAGCTCGATGACTAGCGGGAGGGGTGGCTTTTACAATGAGCAGTTCTTC
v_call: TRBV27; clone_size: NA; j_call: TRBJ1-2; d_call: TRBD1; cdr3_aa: CASSTRGTGFSGYTF; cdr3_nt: TGTGCCAGCAGTACACGCGGGACAGGTTTCTCTGGCTACACCTTC